The TCR beta chain described here comes from a study of molecular identifiers for immune sequencing clone quantification. As for the study in general: Five portions were made in replicates from RNA of roughly 18,000 or 92,000 naive CD8 cells, and four underwent sequencing.

Whole-study findings and limits: Highly expanded clone sizes could end up underestimated if a barcode were shared by identical TCR molecules.

One entry per CDR3 protein, called by TCRdb with MiXCR from the PCR reads. The repertoire consists of a few hundred thousand distinct CDR3 sequences, with roughly 24% occurring once and the leading ten covering about 0.74%. The V end lost 6 bases, the J end lost 1 base, and 9 bases lay between the germline ends. CDR3 size: 14 residues. CDR1 MNHEY and CDR2 SMNVEV come from the germline V gene (reference sequence). Note on this clonotype: Its matching antigen is unknown.

Sequenced input: naive CD8+ T cells from blood, with Jurkat cell RNA spiked in. As to subset: FACS-sorted CD8+CD4-CCR7+CD45RA+ naive T cells. This sequence joins TRBV27 and TRBJ2-2; D call uncertain. The origin of this receptor is a human donor in good health. Some libraries in this study had Jurkat cell RNA spiked in. The CDR3 DNA is TGTGCCAGCAGGGTGGACGAGAACACCGGGGAGCTGTTTTTT. This gives the protein CASRVDENTGELFF.